The next 29 T cell receptor beta chains were all read from a single sample in a study of technical replicates of blood from a few donors. Only in-frame clones appear in the TCRdb table, and some are missing; sequencing was by immunoSEQ multiplex PCR. There are about 83,000 clones in the sample; more than 80% occur only once, and 0.25% lies in the top ten. The specimen sequenced was T cells isolated from PBMCs. Receptors were obtained from a human donor in good health.

The V gene is TRBV4-1, the J gene TRBJ1-4, with D maybe TRBD1 (5 bases). The CDR3 extends over 18 amino acids. V dropped 0 bases and J dropped 0 bases, with 14 bases sitting between them. Germline V gives CDR1 MGHRA, CDR2 YSYEKL. The CDR3 nucleotides read TGCGCCAGCAGCCAAGATCCTAGCAGGGAGGCAACTAATGAAAAACTGTTTTTT. Translation gives CASSQDPSREATNEKLFF.

The V gene is TRBV2, the J gene TRBJ1-5; D is unclear. Per germline, CDR1 SNHLY and CDR2 FYNNEI. The CDR3 sequence is 13 residues long. V dropped 6 bases and J dropped 0 bases, with 6 bases sitting between them. For the CDR3, the DNA is TGTGCCAGCAGGAGAGATAGCAATCAGCCCCAGCATTTT. Residues: CASRRDSNQPQHF.

Only one count was recorded for this clone. The chain joins TRBV11-2 to TRBJ1-3, with a possible D match to TRBD1 (6 bases). The CDR3 sequence is 16 residues long. With 1 base removed from V and 5 bases from J, the gap between germline ends came to 15 bases. Germline V gene data show CDR1 as SGHAT and CDR2 as FQNNGV. This chain's CDR3 is CASSLVRGGRRNTIYF. The CDR3 DNA sequence: TGTGCCAGCAGCTTAGTTCGAGGGGGTAGGAGAAACACCATATATTTT.

The table lists this clone with a count of one. V gene TRBV7-3 combines with J gene TRBJ1-5; D is unclear. Germline CDR1 reads SGHTA; CDR2 reads FQGTGA. The CDR3 is 15 residues long. V was clipped by 3 bases and J by 0 bases, with 9 bases between them. The CDR3 reads CASSLTPVSNQPQHF. DNA of the CDR3: TGTGCCAGCAGCTTGACTCCCGTTAGCAATCAGCCCCAGCATTTT.

V is TRBV18 and J is TRBJ1-1; D ambiguous. Trimming removed 3 bases from V and 3 bases from J, with 8 bases in between. Germline V CDR1 and CDR2: KGHSH, LQKENI. CDR3 length: 13 amino acids. This CDR3 reads CASSPEIDTEAFF. CDR3 sequence (DNA): TGTGCCAGCTCACCGGAGATAGACACTGAAGCTTTCTTT.

The chain combines TRBV28 with TRBJ1-2; tentative D call: TRBD1 (6 bases). The CDR3 is 14 residues long. The germline V gene encodes CDR1 MDHEN and CDR2 SYDVKM. V dropped 5 bases and J dropped 2 bases, with 12 bases sitting between them. The DNA of the CDR3 is TGTGCCAGCAGTCCCCCCGGGACAAACTATGGCTACACCTTC. Protein: CASSPPGTNYGYTF.

The genes are TRBV5-1 and TRBJ1-4; 7 bases agree with TRBD1. The CDR3 loop spans 14 amino acids. Germline trimming cut 3 bases from V and 5 bases from J; bases unmatched to any gene: 4. Germline CDR1 and CDR2: SGHRS and YFSETQ. CDR3: CASSSGQINEKLFF. CDR3 DNA sequence: TGCGCCAGCAGCTCGGGACAGATCAATGAAAAACTGTTTTTT.

V gene TRBV19 combines with J gene TRBJ1-1; 10 positions agree with TRBD1. The germline V gene has CDR1 LNHDA and CDR2 SQIVND (reference sequence). The V gene end was trimmed by 1 base and the J gene end by 0 bases; junction bases not matched to a gene: 14. The CDR3 is 20 residues long. The CDR3 spells CASSIGGTGVPLVMNTEAFF. CDR3 nucleotide sequence: TGTGCCAGTAGTATAGGAGGGACAGGGGTTCCTCTGGTCATGAACACTGAAGCTTTCTTT. Filled out from reference TRBV19 and TRBJ1-1, the complete variable domain reads DGGITQSPKYLFRKEGQNVTLSCEQNLNHDAMYWYRQDPGQGLRLIYYSQIVNDFQKGDIAEGYSVSREKKESFPLTVTSAQKNPTAFYLCASSIGGTGVPLVMNTEAFFGQGTRLTVV.

The rearrangement links TRBV5-6 to TRBJ2-7, with 8 bases lining up with TRBD1. In germline, CDR1 is SGHDT, CDR2 YYEEEE. V trimming: 0 bases; J trimming: 2 bases; junction bases outside the gene matches: 10. The CDR3 covers 17 residues. This CDR3 reads CASSLEVGTGLPYEQYF. The CDR3 nucleotides are TGTGCCAGCAGCTTGGAGGTAGGGACAGGACTACCCTACGAGCAGTACTTC.

This clone was picked up one time. The gene calls are TRBV4-1 and TRBJ2-5; 14 positions agree with TRBD2. The CDR3 has 16 amino acids. After removal of 4 bases from V and 4 bases from J, the junction contained 5 bases not matched to a gene. In germline, CDR1 is MGHRA, CDR2 YSYEKL. The CDR3 coding sequence is TGCGCCAGCAGCCCCTACGGGACTAGCGGGGGAGAGACCCAGTACTTC. This gives the protein CASSPYGTSGGETQYF.

The gene calls are TRBV7-9 and TRBJ1-1, with unresolved D. The CDR3 runs 11 residues. V was shortened by 6 bases and J by 4 bases, with 6 bases between the two germline ends. Per germline, CDR1 SEHNR and CDR2 FQNEAQ (reference sequence). CDR3 bases: TGTGCCAGCAGACTGAGCACTGAAGCTTTCTTT. This encodes CASRLSTEAFF.

V is TRBV28 and J is TRBJ2-7, with no clear D. Looked up from germline, CDR1 is MDHEN and CDR2 is SYDVKM. This CDR3 has 15 residues. Trimming shortened V by 2 bases and J by 3 bases, and 14 bases separated the two germline ends. The CDR3 nucleotides are TGTGCCAGCAGTTTAGGGCAGATAAATTTCTACGAGCAGTACTTC. Protein sequence: CASSLGQINFYEQYF.

V usage is TRBV6-4 and J usage is TRBJ1-1, with a weak D call TRBD1 (5 bases). The CDR3 has 15 amino acids. Germline CDR1 and CDR2: MRHNA and SNTAGT. V shed 0 bases and J shed 6 bases, with 14 bases lying between them. In DNA, the CDR3 is TGTGCCAGCAGTGACTCGGGGGGAGTTGTAGCTGAAGCTTTCTTT. Translated, it gives CASSDSGGVVAEAFF.

The chain uses TRBV13 and TRBJ2-7; 10 positions agree with TRBD1. Germline trimming cut 3 bases from V and 1 base from J; bases unmatched to any gene: 3. The CDR3 runs to 15 residues. Germline values: CDR1 PRHDT, CDR2 FYEKMQ (reference sequence). The CDR3 sequence: CASSFLDRGSYEQYF. The DNA of the CDR3 is TGTGCCAGCAGCTTCTTGGACAGGGGGTCCTACGAGCAGTACTTC.

CDR3 nucleotides: TGTGCCAGCAGACCCGGGACAGGACCTAATTCACCCCTCCACTTT. Translated, it gives CASRPGTGPNSPLHF. The rearrangement uses TRBV2 and TRBJ1-6; TRBD1 matches 8 bases. Per the germline V gene, CDR1 is SNHLY and CDR2 is FYNNEI. V lost 6 bases to trimming and J lost 6 bases; unmatched junction nucleotides: 7. The CDR3 covers 15 residues.

V and J are TRBV4-2 and TRBJ2-6; D may be TRBD1 (6 bases). V shed 0 bases and J shed 3 bases, with 12 bases lying between them. This CDR3 has 17 amino acids. Germline loops: CDR1 LGHNA, CDR2 YNFKEQ. CDR3 DNA sequence: TGTGCCAGCAGCCAAGAAACAGGGTTACGTGGGGCCAACGTCCTGACTTTC. It specifies CASSQETGLRGANVLTF.

In this sample, this clone turned up once. The chain combines TRBV5-4 with TRBJ2-2; 7 bases fit TRBD2. The CDR3 sequence is 16 residues long. V lost 7 bases and J lost 4; bases outside the gene matches: 13. Germline lookup yields CDR1 SGHNT and CDR2 YYREEE (reference sequence). CDR3 DNA sequence: TGTGCCAGCGAATGGGGCGGGAGCTTAAGCACCGGGGAGCTGTTTTTT. Translating gives CASEWGGSLSTGELFF.

V usage is TRBV2 and J usage is TRBJ2-1; 8 nucleotides agree with TRBD1. CDR1 and CDR2 (germline): SNHLY, FYNNEI. Trimming took 5 bases from V and 2 from J; bases not matched to a gene: 5. The CDR3 has 15 amino acids. The CDR3 region has the DNA TGTGCCAGCAGTCGAGGACAGGGACCCTACAATGAGCAGTTCTTC. Protein: CASSRGQGPYNEQFF.

The rearrangement joins TRBV2 to TRBJ1-1; D is uncertain. CDR3 length equals 11 residues. Trimming removed 4 bases from V and 5 bases from J, with 5 bases in between. Germline-derived CDR1 and CDR2 are SNHLY and FYNNEI. The CDR3 spells CASSVRTEAFF. For the CDR3, the DNA is TGTGCCAGCAGTGTTCGTACTGAAGCTTTCTTT.

Here the CDR3 DNA reads TGTGCCAGCAGCCCCACTCGGGTGAACACTGAAGCTTTCTTT. Protein: CASSPTRVNTEAFF. V usage is TRBV9 and J usage is TRBJ1-1, with D hard to call. Trimming shortened V by 4 bases and J by 0 bases, and 10 bases separated the two germline ends. CDR3 length equals 14 residues. Per germline, CDR1 SGDLS and CDR2 YYNGEE.

The chain couples TRBV21-1 to TRBJ2-2; the DNA was not used to check the table's D call, TRBD2. TRBV21-1 is flagged as a pseudogene. This CDR3 has 16 amino acids. The CDR3 protein is CASSKLAGGYTGELFF. CDR3 in DNA: TGTGCCAGCAGCAAACTAGCGGGAGGGTACACCGGGGAGCTGTTTTTT.

The J gene is TRBJ2-3, the V gene TRBV4-2; 8 nucleotides agree with TRBD2. With V trimmed by 0 bases and J by 2 bases, 7 bases remained unmatched. CDR3 size: 17 residues. Germline values: CDR1 LGHNA, CDR2 YNFKEQ. This chain's CDR3 is CASSQDPATSATDTQYF. CDR3 nucleotide sequence: TGTGCCAGCAGCCAAGATCCTGCGACTAGCGCCACAGATACGCAGTATTTT.

The chain uses TRBV11-3 and TRBJ1-1; tentatively, D is TRBD1 (6 bases). With 1 base removed from V and 4 bases from J, the gap between germline ends came to 13 bases. The CDR3 has 15 amino acids. Germline loops: CDR1 SGHNT, CDR2 YENEEA. CDR3 amino acids: CASSLVLGGITEAFF. The CDR3 nucleotides read TGTGCCAGCAGCTTAGTCCTAGGGGGTATCACTGAAGCTTTCTTT.

This chain joins TRBV6-5 and TRBJ1-5; D not resolved. Germline assignment: CDR1 MNHEY and CDR2 SVGAGI. V was shortened by 6 bases and J by 1 base, with 13 bases between the two germline ends. The CDR3 is 15 residues long. The CDR3 nucleotides read TGTGCCAGCAGGGCCCAGTCGCTCAGCAATCAGCCCCAGCATTTT. Its protein is CASRAQSLSNQPQHF.

The chain uses TRBV27 and TRBJ2-1; a weak D match, TRBD2 (5 bases). Germline CDR1 is MNHEY and CDR2 is SMNVEV (reference sequence). The V gene lost 8 bases and the J gene lost 6 bases, with 20 bases spanning the gap. CDR3 size: 15 residues. The CDR3 DNA sequence: TGTGCCAGCCGCCTAGGAGGCAGAAATGGCAATGAGCAGTTCTTC. Protein product: CASRLGGRNGNEQFF.

This clone has only a few counts. The chain recombines TRBV7-8 with TRBJ1-1; D call uncertain. Germline assignment: CDR1 SGHVS and CDR2 FQNEAQ. CDR3 length equals 15 residues. Trimming took off 1 base at V and 1 base at J, with 10 bases between the two ends. The CDR3 reads CASSLGAGSNTEAFF. The CDR3 DNA follows: TGTGCCAGCAGCTTAGGAGCGGGCTCGAACACTGAAGCTTTCTTT. Using reference TRBV7-8 and TRBJ1-1 for the parts outside the CDR3, the full variable domain is GAGVSQSPRYKVAKRGQDVALRCDPISGHVSLFWYQQALGQGPEFLTYFQNEAQLDKSGLPSDRFFAERPEGSVSTLKIQRTQQEDSAVYLCASSLGAGSNTEAFFGQGTRLTVV.

The V gene is TRBV15, the J gene TRBJ2-7; 7 bases line up with TRBD1. Germline-derived CDR1 and CDR2 are LNHNV and YYDKDF (reference sequence). The CDR3 runs to 14 residues. V was clipped by 1 base and J by 5 bases; unmatched bases: 5. CDR3 bases: TGTGCCACCAGCAGAGGTATACAGGGGAACGAGCAGTACTTC. Residues: CATSRGIQGNEQYF. The full variable domain, its missing parts supplied by reference TRBV15 and TRBJ2-7, is DAMVIQNPRYQVTQFGKPVTLSCSQTLNHNVMYWYQQKSSQAPKLLFHYYDKDFNNEADTPDNFQSRRPNTSFCFLDIRSPGLGDTAMYLCATSRGIQGNEQYFGPGTRLTVT.

The chain joins TRBV28 to TRBJ1-5; D is perhaps TRBD1 (6 bases). V was clipped by 6 bases and J by 1 base, with 13 bases between them. This CDR3 is 15 amino acids long. The germline CDR1 and CDR2 sequences are MDHEN and SYDVKM. CDR3 protein: CASRGTRRSNQPQHF. The CDR3 DNA follows: TGTGCCAGCAGGGGGACAAGACGCAGCAATCAGCCCCAGCATTTT.

The rearrangement joins TRBV6-5 to TRBJ1-2; a possible D gene is TRBD1 (6 bases). The germline V gene encodes CDR1 MNHEY and CDR2 SVGAGI. Trimming pared 6 bases from V and 4 bases from J, leaving 15 bases between. There are 14 residues in the CDR3. The CDR3 reads CASRRHRVPYGYTF. The CDR3 bases are TGTGCCAGCAGGCGACACAGGGTACCCTATGGCTACACCTTC.